A single sample gave rise to the 24 T cell receptor beta chains below, sequenced in a study of control samples from healthy donors and cancer patients. The repertoire was sequenced with immunoSEQ multiplex PCR; TCRdb's copy has only in-frame clones and lacks some. Of 170,000 or so clones in the sample, 85% to 95% were seen once. The sample taken for sequencing was blood. Receptor source: a man younger than 45 in good health.

The J gene is TRBJ1-1, the V gene TRBV12-3 or TRBV12-4, with D hard to call. Trimming removed 2 bases at V and 0 bases at J, with 1 base between. The CDR3 sequence is 12 residues long. For the CDR3, the DNA is TGTGCCAGCAGTTTAATGAACACTGAAGCTTTCTTT. Its translation is CASSLMNTEAFF.

The table lists this clone with a few counts. The rearrangement links TRBV6-6 to TRBJ1-1; the D gene is possibly TRBD1 (5 bases). Germline loops: CDR1 MNHNY, CDR2 SVGAGI (reference sequence). V was shortened by 6 bases and J by 4 bases, with 21 bases between the two germline ends. The CDR3 has 16 amino acids. The CDR3: CASRKLSQGGGTEAFF. In DNA form, the CDR3 reads TGTGCCAGCAGAAAATTGTCCCAGGGAGGAGGCACTGAAGCTTTCTTT.

CDR3 sequence reads: CASTQAAGWTYNEQFF. For the CDR3, the DNA is TGTGCCAGCACCCAAGCGGCAGGGTGGACTTACAATGAGCAGTTCTTC. The chain links TRBV11-2 to TRBJ2-1; D tentatively reads TRBD1 or TRBD2 (5 bases each). Germline assignment: CDR1 SGHAT and CDR2 FQNNGV. V shed 7 bases and J shed 4 bases, with 20 bases lying between them. This CDR3 is built from 16 residues.

This rearrangement joins TRBV19 to TRBJ1-5; 7 nucleotides agree with TRBD1. With 7 bases clipped from V and 3 bases from J, the junction kept 9 bases outside the gene matches. This CDR3 comprises 15 residues. CDR1 is LNHDA, CDR2 SQIVND, per germline (reference sequence). CDR3 residues: CASTTGRVFNQPQHF. As DNA, the CDR3 is TGTGCCAGTACGACAGGGCGAGTTTTCAATCAGCCCCAGCATTTT.

The J gene is TRBJ2-1, the V gene TRBV19, with 8 nucleotides matching TRBD1. The CDR3 totals 16 residues. In germline, CDR1 is LNHDA, CDR2 SQIVND (reference sequence). J lost 7 bases, V lost 5 bases, and 13 bases had no gene match. The CDR3 loop is CASSADRGTSRNEQFF. CDR3 nucleotide sequence: TGTGCCAGTAGTGCTGACAGGGGAACTAGCAGAAATGAGCAGTTCTTC. The variable domain in full, with the rest retrieved from reference TRBV19 and TRBJ2-1, is DGGITQSPKYLFRKEGQNVTLSCEQNLNHDAMYWYRQDPGQGLRLIYYSQIVNDFQKGDIAEGYSVSREKKESFPLTVTSAQKNPTAFYLCASSADRGTSRNEQFFGPGTRLTVL.

The chain's CDR3 is CASSSTGTGRHEQYF. CDR3 DNA sequence: TGTGCCAGCAGCTCGACCGGGACAGGGAGACACGAGCAGTACTTC. V usage is TRBV5-6 and J usage is TRBJ2-7, with TRBD1 matching 9 bases. The trim removed 3 bases at V and 5 bases at J, leaving 9 bases unmatched. This CDR3 comprises 15 residues. CDR1 and CDR2 from the germline V gene are SGHDT and YYEEEE.

The V call is TRBV29-1, the J call TRBJ1-1; 7 bases fit TRBD1. The germline V gene has CDR1 SQVTM and CDR2 ANQGSEA. Trimming removed 7 bases from V and 4 bases from J; junction bases left unmatched: 6. The CDR3 covers 12 residues. CDR3 DNA sequence: TGCAGCGGACGTAGACAGGGCACTGAAGCTTTCTTT. It is translated as CSGRRQGTEAFF.

The rearrangement joins TRBV29-1 to TRBJ1-2; D uncertain. Trimming shortened V by 0 bases and J by 6 bases, and 2 bases separated the two germline ends. Germline CDR1 is SQVTM and CDR2 is ANQGSEA. This CDR3 spans 10 amino acids. Written as DNA, the CDR3 is TGCAGCGTTGAAGAGGATGGCTACACCTTC. Its translation: CSVEEDGYTF.

The chain has TRBV7-6 and TRBJ2-3; either TRBD1 or TRBD2 may fit D (6 bases each). V was trimmed by 6 bases and J by 4 bases, leaving 17 bases between them. CDR1 is SGHVS and CDR2 is FNYEAQ in the germline V gene. The CDR3 is 15 amino acids. This chain's CDR3 is CASRGGAGAADTQYF. CDR3 sequence (DNA): TGTGCCAGCAGGGGCGGGGCAGGGGCCGCAGATACGCAGTATTTT. Using reference TRBV7-6 and TRBJ2-3 for the parts outside the CDR3, the full variable domain is GAGVSQSPRYKVTKRGQDVALRCDPISGHVSLYWYRQALGQGPEFLTYFNYEAQQDKSGLPNDRFSAERPEGSISTLTIQRTEQRDSAMYRCASRGGAGAADTQYFGPGTRLTVL.

J is TRBJ1-5 and V is TRBV3-1 (or the pseudogene TRBV3-2); D call uncertain. V was cut by 0 bases and J by 4 bases, with 7 bases left in between. Per the germline V gene, CDR1 is LGHDT and CDR2 is YNNKEL (reference sequence). There are 14 residues in the CDR3. CDR3 nucleotide sequence: TGTGCCAGCAGCCAAGACACATGGAATCAGCCCCAGCATTTT. It encodes CASSQDTWNQPQHF.

The chain combines TRBV7-8 with TRBJ1-3; no firm D call. Germline V gene sequence: CDR1 SGHVS, CDR2 FQNEAQ. Trimming cost V 5 bases and J 2 bases, with 7 bases left between them. The CDR3 has 13 residues. In DNA form, the CDR3 reads TGTGCCAGCAGCCTAAATACTGGAAACACCATATATTTT. Protein sequence: CASSLNTGNTIYF.

The genes are TRBV5-1 and TRBJ2-7, with D perhaps matching TRBD1 (5 bases). V shed 4 bases and J shed 2 bases, with 13 bases lying between them. This CDR3 has 14 amino acids. The V gene's germline CDR1 is SGHRS and CDR2 YFSETQ. In nucleotides, the CDR3 is TGCGCCAGCAGCCCAGGTCCAGGGCCCTACGAGCAGTACTTC. Protein sequence: CASSPGPGPYEQYF.

The CDR3 DNA reads TGTGCCAGCAGTGAATGGCAGGGTAAAACCTATGGCTACACCTTC. Amino acids: CASSEWQGKTYGYTF. The V gene is TRBV6-1, the J gene TRBJ1-2; tentative D call: TRBD1 (5 bases). The CDR3 runs 15 residues. Looked up from germline, CDR1 is MNHNS and CDR2 is SASEGT. The V and J ends lost 2 bases and 4 bases respectively, with 14 bases between them.

This chain connects TRBV4-3 to TRBJ1-2; 9 bases are shared with TRBD1. The CDR3 has 15 amino acids. V was pared by 0 bases and J by 8 bases, with 7 bases of the junction left unmatched. The germline V gene encodes CDR1 LGHNA and CDR2 YSLEER. The CDR3 protein is CASSQDHTGGGGYTF. The CDR3 nucleotides are TGCGCCAGCAGCCAAGACCACACAGGGGGCGGAGGCTACACCTTC.

This chain joins TRBV18 and TRBJ1-5; D unclear. The V end lost 3 bases, the J end lost 1 base, and 10 bases lay between the germline ends. The length of the CDR3 is 15 residues. Germline values: CDR1 KGHSH, CDR2 LQKENI. CDR3 protein: CASSPDPLSNQPQHF. The DNA for the CDR3 is TGTGCCAGCTCACCGGACCCATTAAGCAATCAGCCCCAGCATTTT.

As to this clone: At one of its ends the junction is not consistent with the germline gene, which may arise from a read error. This chain links TRBV4-1 with TRBJ2-4; no reliable D call. The CDR3 consists of 13 residues. Germline V gene sequence: CDR1 MGHRA, CDR2 YSYEKL. CDR3 DNA: TGCGCCAGCAGCCAAGATCCCGGTTGGCAGGTCACCTTC. Its protein is CASSQDPGWQVTF.

This clone came up once. Other nucleotide sequences in the sample specify the same CDR3. The rearrangement uses TRBV5-4 and TRBJ2-7; D not resolved. The germline V gene encodes CDR1 SGHNT and CDR2 YYREEE (reference sequence). Trimming left V 4 bases short and J 4 bases short, with 9 bases between. This CDR3 spans 12 amino acids. The CDR3 sequence is CASSLDRYEQYF. For the CDR3, the DNA is TGTGCCAGCAGCCTTGACCGGTACGAGCAGTACTTC.

J is TRBJ1-4 and V is TRBV20-1; no clear D gene. With 3 bases removed from V and 7 bases from J, the gap between germline ends came to 9 bases. The CDR3 is made up of 12 amino acids. From germline, CDR1 is DFQATT and CDR2 SNEGSKA (reference sequence). The CDR3 nucleotides are TGCAGTGCTAGTGCGAGGAGTGAAAAACTGTTTTTT. Translated, it gives CSASARSEKLFF.

This chain joins TRBV29-1 and TRBJ1-2; TRBD1 matches at 11 bases. The CDR3 has 13 residues. CDR1 is SQVTM and CDR2 is ANQGSEA in the germline V gene. V shed 6 bases and J 8 bases; nucleotides not matched to a gene: 8. Here the CDR3 DNA reads TGCAGCGTATCGGGACAGGGGGAAGTCGGCTACACCTTC. Its protein is CSVSGQGEVGYTF.

This chain links TRBV6-4 with TRBJ2-3, with D uncertain. Germline CDR1 MRHNA, CDR2 SNTAGT. Trimming stripped 3 bases from V and 1 base from J, with 11 bases between. CDR3 length: 15 residues. The CDR3 DNA follows: TGTGCCAGCAGTGATTGTTCCTGGTGCACAGATACGCAGTATTTT. The encoded protein is CASSDCSWCTDTQYF.

This clone was seen only a few times. The chain uses TRBV6-5 and TRBJ1-5; 7 bases align to TRBD1. This CDR3 region has 14 residues. The V gene end was trimmed by 6 bases and the J gene end by 6 bases; junction bases not matched to a gene: 8. CDR1 is MNHEY, CDR2 SVGAGI, per germline. CDR3 region: CASRTGRLFQPQHF. CDR3 coding DNA: TGTGCCAGCAGGACAGGGAGGTTGTTTCAGCCCCAGCATTTT.

This clone appeared once. The rearrangement joins TRBV15 to TRBJ2-7, with 8 bases fitting TRBD2. Germline CDR1 is LNHNV and CDR2 is YYDKDF (reference sequence). This CDR3 contains 16 residues. After removal of 5 bases from V and 4 bases from J, the junction contained 13 bases not matched to a gene. The CDR3 sequence is CATSGRGDLAGYEQYF. In DNA, the CDR3 is TGTGCCACCAGCGGCAGAGGCGACCTAGCGGGTTACGAGCAGTACTTC. Variable domain in full (rest from reference TRBV15 and TRBJ2-7): DAMVIQNPRYQVTQFGKPVTLSCSQTLNHNVMYWYQQKSSQAPKLLFHYYDKDFNNEADTPDNFQSRRPNTSFCFLDIRSPGLGDTAMYLCATSGRGDLAGYEQYFGPGTRLTVT.

This chain uses TRBV9 with TRBJ1-1, with D possibly matching TRBD1 (5 bases). This CDR3 contains 13 residues. The germline V gene has CDR1 SGDLS and CDR2 YYNGEE. Trimming took off 0 bases at V and 6 bases at J, with 9 bases between the two ends. The CDR3 protein is CASSVVTGPEAFF. Written as DNA, the CDR3 is TGTGCCAGCAGCGTAGTAACAGGCCCTGAAGCTTTCTTT.

DNA for the CDR3: TGTGCCAGCACTTTGAGCGGGAGAACCGGGGAGCTGTTTTTT. Translating it yields CASTLSGRTGELFF. The chain is built from TRBV6-5 and TRBJ2-2; 8 nucleotides agree with TRBD2. Germline V gene data show CDR1 as MNHEY and CDR2 as SVGAGI. This CDR3 has 14 residues. With 7 bases clipped from V and 5 bases from J, the junction kept 6 bases outside the gene matches.